Here is one T cell receptor (beta chain) with its context. The antigen it binds to is not known. Base qualities were left out, and no much larger clone turns up one base away. TCR beta CDR3 regions were amplified from RNA transcripts. The first round of RT-PCR for the TCR CDR3 was performed with the HTBI primer set and the Qiagen OneStep RT-PCR kit. Libraries were constructed in a second round of multiplex PCR, after which size selection and purification were carried out. The libraries were sequenced on an Illumina HiSeq2000 using paired-end 100 bp reads. On the study's bioinformatics: SOAPnuke was used to process the raw data, removing reads that contained adapters or uncalled bases, had a mean Phred below 15, or lacked an exact match to the constant primer or identifier. High-quality paired reads were merged using COPE v1.2.5, and each unique nucleotide sequence was defined as a clonotype. Clonotypes were aligned to IMGT TRBV, TRBD and TRBJ reference segments using MiTCR v1.1. Analysis was restricted to V-J combinations with a frequency above 0.0001, which covered about 99% of repertoires. The TCS score was defined as F50 (clonal expansion) divided by E x V (chaos), with BLOSUM62-based TCRdist calculated between CDR3 peptides within each V-J. Welch's t-statistics and random forest reduced around 510 V-J features to 10 to 15, which were used in a naive Bayes classifier (R e1071). Thyroid-blood repertoire similarity was quantified with the Morisita-Horn index. TCRdb cleaned the public reads at Q25 with fastp, built clones with MiXCR and kept in-frame beta chains. Entries that share a CDR3 protein sequence are merged under the most common genes and DNA. The V and J calls here are based on TCRdb, not the publication. The sample table contains approximately 510,000 distinct CDR3 sequences; only one count was recorded for 35% to 50% of them. About 45% of the sample is held by the ten biggest clonotypes.

This entry comes from a study of T cells in Graves' hyperthyroidism and ophthalmopathy (dated by TCRdb to between 2018 and 2021). With regard to the full study: To identify distinguishing TCR V-J signatures, a discovery cohort of about a hundred patients was used, comprising roughly 45 with Graves' ophthalmopathy and under 60 with stable Graves' hyperthyroidism. According to the paper, TCR Vbeta CDR3 sequencing was carried out on 135 peripheral blood samples, which came from 40 to 45 ophthalmopathy, around 75 hyperthyroidism and approximately 17 progressor patients. After blood sampling, hyperthyroidism patients were treated with methimazole at a starting dose of 30 mg daily, and ophthalmopathy patients were treated with high-dose intravenous methylprednisolone. Thyroid tissue and blood T-cell repertoires from six or seven Graves' hyperthyroidism patients were also compared in the study. For training and testing, the approximately 97 patients in the discovery cohort were randomly divided in a 7:3 ratio. An independent validation cohort of under 20 hyperthyroidism patients and 17 patients who later progressed to ophthalmopathy tested prospective prediction of ophthalmopathy. Study-wide conclusions, independent of this receptor: No statistical method was used to set the sample size in advance, and investigators knew the group allocation. Most expanded thyroid clonotypes (frequency above 0.001) were also detected in blood, suggesting blood repertoires may reflect thyroid immune responses. A model built on a 13 V-J signature distinguished ophthalmopathy from stable hyperthyroidism, reaching roughly 88% sensitivity and approximately 81% specificity in cross-validation and 80%/75% in testing. In validation, the model predicted progression to ophthalmopathy a median of around 6.5 months before onset, with approximately 71% sensitivity and roughly 72% specificity.

Exclusion was applied to patients with uncontrolled infections, other autoimmune diseases, pregnancy or lactation. Diagnoses were based on clinical symptoms, serum thyroxine and TRAb, thyroid ultrasound and orbital computed tomography. Total RNA was extracted with Trizol reagent, and quality was checked on an Agilent 2100 Bioanalyzer. Ends trimmed: V by 2 bases, J by 4 bases; bases unmatched to a gene: 10. The germline V gene (reference sequence) gives CDR1 as LNHNV and CDR2 as YYDKDF. The CDR3 starts with the cysteine, ends with the phenylalanine, and has 16 residues. Only the CDR3 portion is preserved as DNA: 48 bases, with reading frame beginning at the first base.

What was sequenced was peripheral blood or thyroid tissue (not recorded which). Recombination joined TRBV15 with TRBJ1-2, and 7 junctional nucleotides match TRBD1. The clonotype comes from an adult woman with Graves' disease, either hyperthyroidism or ophthalmopathy (not recorded which). The nucleotide sequence is given as TGTGCCACCAGCAGACGAAACAGGGGTGGAGGCTATGGCTACACCTTC. This translates into CATSRRNRGGGYGYTF.